Each of the 17 T cell receptor beta chains below was sequenced from the same sample in a study of identical twins. Each CDR3 protein is one row after TCRdb ran MiXCR on the 5' RACE reads. There are under 400,000 distinct CDR3 sequences in the sample; 7% to 9.5% occur only once, and roughly 8.7% lies in the top ten. The sequenced sample was naive T cells sorted from blood. Source of these receptors: a woman in her 50s in good health.

This clonotype has at least ten counts. The chain combines TRBV7-9 with TRBJ2-1; D may be TRBD2 (5 bases). Deletions cut 4 bases from V and 13 bases from J, with 11 bases between. The CDR3 has 11 amino acids. CDR1 SEHNR and CDR2 FQNEAQ come from the germline V gene (reference sequence). CDR3 region: CASSSRERQFF. Written as DNA, the CDR3 is TGTGCCAGCAGCTCACGGGAACGCCAGTTCTTC.

There are many counts of this clonotype. The chain joins TRBV11-3 to TRBJ2-1; 8 positions match TRBD1. The trim removed 4 bases at V and 8 bases at J, leaving 10 bases unmatched. The length of the CDR3 is 15 residues. Per germline, CDR1 SGHNT and CDR2 YENEEA. CDR3 coding DNA: TGTGCCAGCAGCTCCACGGACAGGGAATCGGATGAGCAGTTCTTC. Its translation is CASSSTDRESDEQFF.

In its sample, this clonotype was seen many times. The chain is built from TRBV11-2 and TRBJ2-3; 10 nucleotides line up with TRBD2. Trimming at V came to 5 bases and at J to 3 bases, leaving 5 bases not matched to a gene. Germline CDR1 SGHAT, CDR2 FQNNGV. The CDR3 spans 15 residues. The CDR3 loop is CASSLSAGGTDTQYF. The DNA of the CDR3 is TGTGCCAGCAGCCTCTCAGCGGGAGGGACAGATACGCAGTATTTT. Full variable domain (remainder filled in from reference TRBV11-2 and TRBJ2-3): EAGVAQSPRYKIIEKRQSVAFWCNPISGHATLYWYQQILGQGPKLLIQFQNNGVVDDSQLPKDRFSAERLKGVDSTLKIQPAKLEDSAVYLCASSLSAGGTDTQYFGPGTRLTVL.

This clonotype was seen many times. The chain is built from TRBV10-3 and TRBJ1-1, with D uncertain. Germline V gene sequence: CDR1 ENHRY, CDR2 SYGVKD. Trimming stripped 11 bases from V and 1 base from J, with 23 bases between. This CDR3 is 16 amino acids long. CDR3 nucleotide sequence: TGTGCCGTTGGTCCCCGCTCGGGCTTCGGGAACACTGAAGCTTTCTTT. Translated: CAVGPRSGFGNTEAFF.

This clonotype appeared many times. V is TRBV5-1 and J is TRBJ2-1; 8 nucleotides agree with TRBD1. This CDR3 contains 15 residues. Unmatched junction bases numbered 6, after V lost 2 bases and J lost 5 bases. Germline V gene lookup returns CDR1 SGHRS and CDR2 YFSETQ. The CDR3 DNA reads as TGCGCCAGCAGCTTTGACAGGGGAGTAAACAATGAGCAGTTCTTC. Translation gives CASSFDRGVNNEQFF.

Many counts were recorded for this clonotype. The genes are TRBV7-8 and TRBJ1-5; 10 bases fit TRBD1. Germline V gives CDR1 SGHVS, CDR2 FQNEAQ. This CDR3 has 16 residues. The V and J ends lost 3 bases and 6 bases, in that order; junction bases with no gene match: 8. This CDR3 is CASSFGDRGSSQPQHF. CDR3 bases: TGTGCCAGCAGCTTCGGGGACAGGGGATCCAGTCAGCCCCAGCATTTT.

There are a few counts of this clonotype. The V gene is TRBV30, the J gene TRBJ2-5; D perhaps matches TRBD2 (7 bases). The ends were cut back, 6 bases at V and 11 bases at J, with 16 bases in the middle. Germline V gene lookup returns CDR1 GTSNPN and CDR2 SVGIG (reference sequence). This CDR3 has 11 amino acids. The CDR3 is CACMDGGQQYF. CDR3 sequence (DNA): TGTGCCTGTATGGACGGGGGGCAACAGTACTTC.

This clonotype was detected a few times. The chain joins TRBV11-3 to TRBJ2-2; TRBD2 aligns across 14 bases. The germline CDR1 and CDR2 sequences are SGHNT and YENEEA. The CDR3 spans 19 residues. Germline trimming cut 5 bases from V and 3 bases from J; bases unmatched to any gene: 11. DNA for the CDR3: TGTGCCAGCAGCCCTGGTGCGGGACTAGCGGGAGTGTACACCGGGGAGCTGTTTTTT. It encodes CASSPGAGLAGVYTGELFF.

This clonotype has a count of ten or more. The rearrangement joins TRBV29-1 to TRBJ2-2, with D possibly matching TRBD1 (6 bases). The germline V and J ends were trimmed by 7 bases and 0 bases, with 12 bases remaining between them. Looked up from germline, CDR1 is SQVTM and CDR2 is ANQGSEA. This CDR3 spans 14 amino acids. CDR3 DNA: TGCAGCGGACGGACAGCCCCGAACACCGGGGAGCTGTTTTTT. It codes for CSGRTAPNTGELFF.

The chain joins TRBV5-5 to TRBJ1-2; D is possibly TRBD1 (6 bases). Germline V CDR1 and CDR2: SGHKS, YYEKEE (reference sequence). The CDR3 runs 13 residues. Trimming took 5 bases from V and 0 from J, leaving 8 bases between them. The DNA of the CDR3 is TGTGCCAGCAGGGACAGAACTAACTATGGCTACACCTTC. Translating gives CASRDRTNYGYTF.

This clonotype occurred a few times. The V and J genes are TRBV27 and TRBJ2-3, with 14 bases aligning to TRBD2. V shed 3 bases and J 0 bases; nucleotides not matched to a gene: 14. The CDR3 has 21 amino acids. Looked up from germline, CDR1 is MNHEY and CDR2 is SMNVEV (reference sequence). Written as DNA, the CDR3 is TGTGCCAGCAGTTTCCCATCCAGCCGACTAGCGGGAGGGCCTAGCACAGATACGCAGTATTTT. Translation gives CASSFPSSRLAGGPSTDTQYF.

This clonotype occurred many times. V usage is TRBV24-1 and J usage is TRBJ2-2; D is undetermined. CDR1 and CDR2 (germline): KGHDR, SFDVKD. The CDR3 loop spans 13 amino acids. The V end was cut by 9 bases, the J end by 0 bases, with 7 bases between. CDR3 region: CATLEPNTGELFF. The CDR3 nucleotides read TGTGCCACCTTGGAACCGAACACCGGGGAGCTGTTTTTT.

In this sample, this clonotype turned up many times. The chain uses TRBV7-9 and TRBJ2-1; no definite D call. V lost 8 bases and J lost 0, with 8 bases in between. The CDR3 runs to 13 residues. Germline V gives CDR1 SEHNR, CDR2 FQNEAQ (reference sequence). The CDR3 DNA sequence: TGTGCCAGCCAAGAGAGCTCCTACAATGAGCAGTTCTTC. Its translation: CASQESSYNEQFF.

This chain links TRBV12-3 or TRBV12-4 with TRBJ2-4; D ambiguous. Deletions cut 6 bases from V and 1 base from J, with 13 bases between. The CDR3 sequence is 15 residues long. The CDR3 protein is CASSPSGLAKNIQYF. The CDR3 bases are TGTGCCAGCAGCCCAAGTGGGTTGGCCAAAAACATTCAGTACTTC.

This clonotype was counted a few times. The V call is TRBV27, the J call TRBJ2-2; D is uncertain. The V and J ends lost 3 bases and 4 bases respectively, with 9 bases between them. The CDR3 spans 14 residues. Per the germline V gene, CDR1 is MNHEY and CDR2 is SMNVEV (reference sequence). The CDR3 DNA is TGTGCCAGCAGTTTTGGGGTCGCCACCGGGGAGCTGTTTTTT. This codes for CASSFGVATGELFF.

This clonotype was found a few times. The rearrangement joins TRBV6-5 to TRBJ2-1, with D tentatively TRBD1 (6 bases). Germline CDR1 is MNHEY and CDR2 is SVGAGI. Trimming stripped 5 bases from V and 8 bases from J, with 25 bases between. CDR3 size: 17 residues. The CDR3 sequence: CASSGVGTLRLNDEQFF. CDR3 DNA sequence: TGTGCCAGCAGTGGGGTCGGGACACTCCGCCTTAACGATGAGCAGTTCTTC.

This clonotype was seen repeatedly, ten times or more. The chain employs TRBV12-3 or TRBV12-4 and TRBJ2-2, with D possibly TRBD1 on 5 matching bases. Trimming took 5 bases from V and 6 from J, leaving 10 bases between them. The CDR3 runs 13 residues. CDR3 amino acids: CASSDTRAGELFF. The CDR3 DNA reads as TGTGCCAGCAGTGATACCAGGGCCGGGGAGCTGTTTTTT.